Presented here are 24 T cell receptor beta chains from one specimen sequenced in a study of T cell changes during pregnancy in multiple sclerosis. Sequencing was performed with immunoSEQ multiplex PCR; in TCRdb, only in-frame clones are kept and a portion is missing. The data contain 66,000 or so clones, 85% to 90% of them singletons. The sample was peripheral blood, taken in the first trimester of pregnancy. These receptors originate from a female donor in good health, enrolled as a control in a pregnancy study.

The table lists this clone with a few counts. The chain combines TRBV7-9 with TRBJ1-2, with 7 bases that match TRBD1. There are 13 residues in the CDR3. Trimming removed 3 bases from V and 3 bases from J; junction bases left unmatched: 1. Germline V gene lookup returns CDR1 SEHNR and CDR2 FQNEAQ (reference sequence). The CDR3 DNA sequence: TGTGCCAGCAGCTTCGGACAGGACTATGGCTACACCTTC. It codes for CASSFGQDYGYTF.

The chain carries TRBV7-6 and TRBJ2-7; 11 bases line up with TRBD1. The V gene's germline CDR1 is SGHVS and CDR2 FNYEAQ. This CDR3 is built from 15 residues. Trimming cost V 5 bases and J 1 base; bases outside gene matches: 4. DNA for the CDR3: TGTGCCAGCAGCGGGGGGACAGGGGGATCCTACGAGCAGTACTTC. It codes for CASSGGTGGSYEQYF.

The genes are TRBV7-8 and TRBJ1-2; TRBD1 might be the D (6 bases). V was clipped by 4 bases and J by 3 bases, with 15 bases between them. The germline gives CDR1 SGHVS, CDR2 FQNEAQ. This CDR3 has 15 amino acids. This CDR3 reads CASSYATGLDYGYTF. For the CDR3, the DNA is TGTGCCAGCAGCTACGCCACAGGGCTCGACTATGGCTACACCTTC.

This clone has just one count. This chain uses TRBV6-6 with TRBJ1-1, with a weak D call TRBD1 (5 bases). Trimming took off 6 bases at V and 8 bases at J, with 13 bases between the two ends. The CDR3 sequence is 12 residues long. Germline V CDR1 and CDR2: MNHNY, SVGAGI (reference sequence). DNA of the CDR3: TGTGCCAGCAGACCTGACAGAACAGAAGCTTTCTTT. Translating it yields CASRPDRTEAFF.

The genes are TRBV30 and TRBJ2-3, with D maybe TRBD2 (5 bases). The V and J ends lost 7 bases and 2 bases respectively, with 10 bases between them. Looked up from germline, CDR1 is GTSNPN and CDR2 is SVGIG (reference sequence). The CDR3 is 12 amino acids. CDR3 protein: CALSGSTDTQYF. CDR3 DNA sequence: TGTGCCTTAAGCGGTTCCACAGATACGCAGTATTTT.

CDR3 coding DNA: TGTGCCAGCAGCTATGCCGCAGGATCTGGGGCCAACGTCCTGACTTTC. Its protein product is CASSYAAGSGANVLTF. V and J are TRBV11-2 and TRBJ2-6; the D is unclear. V lost 4 bases, J lost 1 base, and 11 bases lay in between. The CDR3 has 16 residues. The germline V gene encodes CDR1 SGHAT and CDR2 FQNNGV.

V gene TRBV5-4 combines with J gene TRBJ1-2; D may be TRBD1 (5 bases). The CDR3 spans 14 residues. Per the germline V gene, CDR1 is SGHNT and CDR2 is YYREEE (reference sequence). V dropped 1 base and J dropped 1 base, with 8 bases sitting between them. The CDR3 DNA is TGTGCCAGCAGCTTGAACGGGGGTAACTATGGCTACACCTTC. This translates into CASSLNGGNYGYTF. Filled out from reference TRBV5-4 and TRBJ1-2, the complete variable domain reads ETGVTQSPTHLIKTRGQQVTLRCSSQSGHNTVSWYQQALGQGPQFIFQYYREEENGRGNFPPRFSGLQFPNYSSELNVNALELDDSALYLCASSLNGGNYGYTFGSGTRLTVV.

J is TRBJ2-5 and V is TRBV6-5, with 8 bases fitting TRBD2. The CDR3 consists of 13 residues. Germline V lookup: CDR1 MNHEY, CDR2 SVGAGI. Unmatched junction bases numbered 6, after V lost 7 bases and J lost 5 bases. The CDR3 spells CASTRLASETQYF. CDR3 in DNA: TGTGCCAGCACCAGACTAGCGTCTGAGACCCAGTACTTC.

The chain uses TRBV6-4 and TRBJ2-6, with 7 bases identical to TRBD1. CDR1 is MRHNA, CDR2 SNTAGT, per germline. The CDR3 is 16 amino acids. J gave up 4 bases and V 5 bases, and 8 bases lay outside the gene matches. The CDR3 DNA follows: TGTGCCAGCAGTTCAACAGGGGCGAGGGGGGCCAACGTCCTGACTTTC. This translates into CASSSTGARGANVLTF.

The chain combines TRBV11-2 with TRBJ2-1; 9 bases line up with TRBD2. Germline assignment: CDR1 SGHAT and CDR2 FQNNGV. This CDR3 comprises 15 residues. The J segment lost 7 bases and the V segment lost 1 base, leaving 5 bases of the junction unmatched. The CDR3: CASSLGLAGPNEQFF. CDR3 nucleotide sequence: TGTGCCAGCAGCTTAGGCCTAGCGGGGCCTAATGAGCAGTTCTTC.

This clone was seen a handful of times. CDR3: CASSQTGMINLAQHF. The CDR3 nucleotides are TGCGCCAGCAGCCAGACCGGGATGATTAATCTTGCCCAGCATTTT. This chain connects TRBV4-1 to TRBJ1-5; D gene uncertain. Germline CDR1 reads MGHRA; CDR2 reads YSYEKL. The germline V and J ends were trimmed by 3 bases and 11 bases, with 20 bases remaining between them. CDR3 length: 15 residues.

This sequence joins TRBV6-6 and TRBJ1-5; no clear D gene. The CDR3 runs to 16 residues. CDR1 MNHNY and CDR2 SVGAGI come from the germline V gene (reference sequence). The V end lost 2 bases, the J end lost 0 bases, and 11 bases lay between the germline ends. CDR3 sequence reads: CASSYIGGNSNQPQHF. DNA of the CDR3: TGTGCCAGCAGTTACATTGGAGGGAATAGCAATCAGCCCCAGCATTTT.

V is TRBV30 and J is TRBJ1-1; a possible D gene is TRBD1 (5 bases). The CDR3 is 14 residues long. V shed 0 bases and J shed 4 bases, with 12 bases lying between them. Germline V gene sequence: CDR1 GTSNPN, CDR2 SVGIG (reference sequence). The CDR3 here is CAWSVRGGFTEAFF. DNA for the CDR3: TGTGCCTGGAGTGTACGCGGGGGGTTCACTGAAGCTTTCTTT.

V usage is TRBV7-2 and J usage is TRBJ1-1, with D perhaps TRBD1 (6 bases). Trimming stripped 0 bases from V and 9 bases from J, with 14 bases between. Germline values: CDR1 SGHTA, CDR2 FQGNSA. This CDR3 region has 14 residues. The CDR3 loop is CASSLAFLWGQAFF. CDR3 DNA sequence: TGTGCCAGCAGCTTAGCCTTTTTGTGGGGGCAAGCTTTCTTT.

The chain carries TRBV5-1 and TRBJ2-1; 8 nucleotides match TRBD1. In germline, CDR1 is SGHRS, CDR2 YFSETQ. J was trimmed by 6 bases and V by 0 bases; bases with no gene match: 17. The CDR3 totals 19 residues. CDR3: CASSLAIVSPLTGVNEQFF. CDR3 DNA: TGCGCCAGCAGCTTGGCAATTGTGTCCCCCCTGACAGGGGTCAATGAGCAGTTCTTC.

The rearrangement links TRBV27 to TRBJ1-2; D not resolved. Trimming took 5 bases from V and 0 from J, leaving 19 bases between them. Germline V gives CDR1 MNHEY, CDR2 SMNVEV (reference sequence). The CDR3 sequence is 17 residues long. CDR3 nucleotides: TGTGCCAGCAGTCCCATATCCCCCCGAGCTGCTAACTATGGCTACACCTTC. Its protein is CASSPISPRAANYGYTF.

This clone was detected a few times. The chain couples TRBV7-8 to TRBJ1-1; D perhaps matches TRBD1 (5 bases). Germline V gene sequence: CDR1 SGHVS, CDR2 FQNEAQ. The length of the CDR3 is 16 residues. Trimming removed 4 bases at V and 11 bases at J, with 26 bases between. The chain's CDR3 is CASSSVPDTLGRQAFF. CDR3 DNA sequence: TGTGCCAGCAGCTCGGTCCCGGACACCCTGGGGAGGCAGGCTTTCTTT. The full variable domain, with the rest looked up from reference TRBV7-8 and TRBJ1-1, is GAGVSQSPRYKVAKRGQDVALRCDPISGHVSLFWYQQALGQGPEFLTYFQNEAQLDKSGLPSDRFFAERPEGSVSTLKIQRTQQEDSAVYLCASSSVPDTLGRQAFFGQGTRLTVV.

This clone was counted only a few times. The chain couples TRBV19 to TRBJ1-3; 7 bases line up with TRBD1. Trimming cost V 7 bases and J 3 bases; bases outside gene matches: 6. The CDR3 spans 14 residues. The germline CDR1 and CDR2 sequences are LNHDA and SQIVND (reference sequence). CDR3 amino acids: CASIETGSGNTIYF. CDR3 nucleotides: TGTGCCAGTATCGAGACAGGGAGTGGAAACACCATATATTTT.

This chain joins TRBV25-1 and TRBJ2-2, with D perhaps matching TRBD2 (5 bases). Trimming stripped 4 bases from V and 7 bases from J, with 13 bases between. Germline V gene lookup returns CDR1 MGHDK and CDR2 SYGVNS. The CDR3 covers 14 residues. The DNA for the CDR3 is TGTGCCAGCAGTGCCTTCTCGGGGAACGGGGAGCTGTTTTTT. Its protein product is CASSAFSGNGELFF.

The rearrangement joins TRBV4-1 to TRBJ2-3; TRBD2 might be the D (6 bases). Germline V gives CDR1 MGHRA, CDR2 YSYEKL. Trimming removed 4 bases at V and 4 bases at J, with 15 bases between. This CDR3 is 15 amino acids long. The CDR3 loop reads CASSLGNWGADTQYF. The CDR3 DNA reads TGCGCCAGCAGCCTGGGAAACTGGGGGGCAGATACGCAGTATTTT.

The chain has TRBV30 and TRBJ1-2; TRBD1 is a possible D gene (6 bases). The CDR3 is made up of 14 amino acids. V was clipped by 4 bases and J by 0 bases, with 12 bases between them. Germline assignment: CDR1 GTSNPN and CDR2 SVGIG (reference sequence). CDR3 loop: CAWIGGIANYGYTF. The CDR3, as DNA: TGTGCCTGGATAGGGGGAATAGCTAACTATGGCTACACCTTC.

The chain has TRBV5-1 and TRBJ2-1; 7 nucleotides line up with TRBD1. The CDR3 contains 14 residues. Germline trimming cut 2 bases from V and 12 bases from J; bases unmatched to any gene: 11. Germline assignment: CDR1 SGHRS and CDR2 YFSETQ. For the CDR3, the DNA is TGCGCCAGCAGCTTTGAGACACTTTCAGGGGGGCAGTTCTTC. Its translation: CASSFETLSGGQFF.

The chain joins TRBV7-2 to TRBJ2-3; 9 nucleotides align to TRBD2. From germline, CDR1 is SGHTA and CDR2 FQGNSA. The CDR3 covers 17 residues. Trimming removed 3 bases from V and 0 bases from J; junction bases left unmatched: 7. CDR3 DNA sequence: TGTGCCAGCAGCTTGGAGGGGCTAGCGGGAAGCACAGATACGCAGTATTTT. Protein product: CASSLEGLAGSTDTQYF.

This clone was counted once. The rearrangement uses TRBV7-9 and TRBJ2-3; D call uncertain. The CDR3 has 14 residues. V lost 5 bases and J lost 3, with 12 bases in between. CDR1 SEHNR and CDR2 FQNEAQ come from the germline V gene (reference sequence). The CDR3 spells CASSPPRPTDTQYF. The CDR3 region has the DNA TGTGCCAGCAGCCCCCCGCGGCCTACAGATACGCAGTATTTT.